The text below deals with one TCR beta chain. The target antigen is unknown. The CDR3 is 14 residues long. Germline values: CDR1 KGHDR, CDR2 SFDVKD. This sample is part of a study of monozygotic twins with inflammatory bowel disease. Notes on the study in general: Researchers were unable to tell different T cell subtypes apart. The sharing of clonotypes with others was lower in IBD patients than in healthy twins, especially with disease activity. Repertoire similarity did not differ between concordant and discordant twins, possibly owing to limited power.

Per sample, reverse transcription was split into eight reactions. Reanalyzing the 5' RACE reads, TCRdb keeps one entry per CDR3 protein, without DNA. This table lists 80,000 or so distinct CDR3 sequences. The chain couples TRBV24-1 to TRBJ2-3; TCRdb's assignment of TRBD2 cannot be checked, as there is no DNA. This TCR was sampled from a human donor with ulcerative colitis or Crohn's disease, or a healthy co-twin of an affected twin (not recorded which). What was sequenced was blood. CDR3: CATASAGSTDTQYF.